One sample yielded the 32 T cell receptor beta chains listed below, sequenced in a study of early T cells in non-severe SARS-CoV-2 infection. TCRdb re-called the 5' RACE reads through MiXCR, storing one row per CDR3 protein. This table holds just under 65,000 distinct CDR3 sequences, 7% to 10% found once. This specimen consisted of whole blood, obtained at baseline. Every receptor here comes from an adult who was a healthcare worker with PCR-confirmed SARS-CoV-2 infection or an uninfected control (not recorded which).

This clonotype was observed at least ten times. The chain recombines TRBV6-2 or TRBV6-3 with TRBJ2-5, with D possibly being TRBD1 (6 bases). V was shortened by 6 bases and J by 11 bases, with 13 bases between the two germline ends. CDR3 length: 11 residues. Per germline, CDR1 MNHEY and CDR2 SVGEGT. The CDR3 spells CASSVGTPQYF. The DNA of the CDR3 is TGTGCCAGCAGCGTCGGGACACCTCAGTACTTC.

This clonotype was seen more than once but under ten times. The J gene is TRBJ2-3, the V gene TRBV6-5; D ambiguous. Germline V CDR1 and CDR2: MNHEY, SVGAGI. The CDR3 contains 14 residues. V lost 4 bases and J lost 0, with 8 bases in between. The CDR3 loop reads CASSFAFSTDTQYF. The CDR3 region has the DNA TGTGCCAGCAGTTTCGCTTTCAGCACAGATACGCAGTATTTT.

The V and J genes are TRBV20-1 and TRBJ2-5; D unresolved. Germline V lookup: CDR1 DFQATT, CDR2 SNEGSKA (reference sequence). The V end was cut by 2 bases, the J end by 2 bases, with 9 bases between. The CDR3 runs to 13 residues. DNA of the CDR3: TGCAGTGCTAGACACCCGATTCAAGAGACCCAGTACTTC. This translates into CSARHPIQETQYF.

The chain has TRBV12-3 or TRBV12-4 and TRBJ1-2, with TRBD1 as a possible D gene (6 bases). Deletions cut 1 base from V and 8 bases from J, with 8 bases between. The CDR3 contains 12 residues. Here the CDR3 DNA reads TGTGCCAGCAGTTTAGGGGGGCGAGGCTACACCTTC. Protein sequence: CASSLGGRGYTF.

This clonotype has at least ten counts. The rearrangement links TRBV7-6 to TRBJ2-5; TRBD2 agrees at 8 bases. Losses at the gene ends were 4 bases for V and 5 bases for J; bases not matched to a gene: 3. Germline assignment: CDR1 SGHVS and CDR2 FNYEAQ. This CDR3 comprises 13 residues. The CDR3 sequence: CASSSRLAETQYF. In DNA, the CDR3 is TGTGCCAGCAGCTCGAGACTAGCGGAGACCCAGTACTTC.

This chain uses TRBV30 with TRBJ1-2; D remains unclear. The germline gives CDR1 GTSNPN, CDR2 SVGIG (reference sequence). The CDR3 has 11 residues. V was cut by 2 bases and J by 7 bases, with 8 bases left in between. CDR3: CAWSTGGGYTF. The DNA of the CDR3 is TGTGCCTGGAGTACGGGAGGTGGCTACACCTTC.

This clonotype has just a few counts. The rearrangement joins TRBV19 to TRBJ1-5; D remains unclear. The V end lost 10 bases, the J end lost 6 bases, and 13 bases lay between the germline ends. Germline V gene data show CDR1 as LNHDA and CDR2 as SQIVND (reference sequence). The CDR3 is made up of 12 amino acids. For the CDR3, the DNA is TGTGCCACTAGCGCCGGAGGTCAGCCCCAGCATTTT. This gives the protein CATSAGGQPQHF. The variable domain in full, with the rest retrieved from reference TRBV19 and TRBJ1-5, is DGGITQSPKYLFRKEGQNVTLSCEQNLNHDAMYWYRQDPGQGLRLIYYSQIVNDFQKGDIAEGYSVSREKKESFPLTVTSAQKNPTAFYLCATSAGGQPQHFGDGTRLSIL.

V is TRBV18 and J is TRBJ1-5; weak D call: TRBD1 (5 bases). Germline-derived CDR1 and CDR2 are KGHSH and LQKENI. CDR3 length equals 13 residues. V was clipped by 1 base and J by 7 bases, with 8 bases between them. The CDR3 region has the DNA TGTGCCAGCTCACCACAGAGGGGCCAGCCCCAGCATTTT. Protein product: CASSPQRGQPQHF.

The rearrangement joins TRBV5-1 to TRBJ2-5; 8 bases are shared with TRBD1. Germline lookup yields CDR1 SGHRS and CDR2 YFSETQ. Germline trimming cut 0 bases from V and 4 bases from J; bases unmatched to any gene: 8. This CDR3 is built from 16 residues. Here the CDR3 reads CASSLDSDRGRETQYF. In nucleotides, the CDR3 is TGCGCCAGCAGCTTGGACAGTGACAGGGGAAGAGAGACCCAGTACTTC.

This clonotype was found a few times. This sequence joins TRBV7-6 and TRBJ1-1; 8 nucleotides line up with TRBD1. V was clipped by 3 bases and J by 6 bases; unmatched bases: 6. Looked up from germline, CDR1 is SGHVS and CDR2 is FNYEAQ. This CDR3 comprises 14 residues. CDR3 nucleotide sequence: TGTGCCAGCAGCTTGGGACAGGTAGTCTCTGAAGCTTTCTTT. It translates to CASSLGQVVSEAFF.

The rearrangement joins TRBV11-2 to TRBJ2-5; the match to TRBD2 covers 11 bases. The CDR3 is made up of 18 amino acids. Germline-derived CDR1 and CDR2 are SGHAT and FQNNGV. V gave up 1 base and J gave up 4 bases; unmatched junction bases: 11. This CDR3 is CASSLGASLAGGGETQYF. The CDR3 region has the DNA TGTGCCAGCAGCTTAGGGGCTTCCCTAGCGGGAGGAGGAGAGACCCAGTACTTC.

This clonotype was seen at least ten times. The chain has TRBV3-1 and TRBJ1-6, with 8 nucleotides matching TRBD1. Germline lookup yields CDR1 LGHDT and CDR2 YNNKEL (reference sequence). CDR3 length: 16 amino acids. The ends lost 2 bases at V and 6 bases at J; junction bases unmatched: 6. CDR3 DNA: TGTGCCAGCAGCCAATCTAGGACAGGGAGTAATTCACCCCTCCACTTT. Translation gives CASSQSRTGSNSPLHF.

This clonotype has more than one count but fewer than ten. This CDR3 is CATSDPGTGTDTQYF. The CDR3 DNA sequence: TGTGCCACCAGTGACCCCGGGACAGGGACGGATACGCAGTATTTT. The chain combines TRBV24-1 with TRBJ2-3, with 9 bases identical to TRBD1. Germline V gene lookup returns CDR1 KGHDR and CDR2 SFDVKD. The CDR3 has 15 residues. Trimming at V came to 4 bases and at J to 6 bases, leaving 7 bases not matched to a gene.

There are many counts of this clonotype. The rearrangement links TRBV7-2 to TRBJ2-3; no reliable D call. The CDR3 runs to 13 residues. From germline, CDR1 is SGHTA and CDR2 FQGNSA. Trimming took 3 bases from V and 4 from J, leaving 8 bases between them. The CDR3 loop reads CASSFNRADTQYF. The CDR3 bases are TGTGCCAGCAGCTTCAATAGAGCAGATACGCAGTATTTT. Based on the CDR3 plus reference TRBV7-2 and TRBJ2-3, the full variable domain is GAGVSQSPSNKVTEKGKDVELRCDPISGHTALYWYRQSLGQGLEFLIYFQGNSAPDKSGLPSDRFSAERTGGSVSTLTIQRTQQEDSAVYLCASSFNRADTQYFGPGTRLTVL.

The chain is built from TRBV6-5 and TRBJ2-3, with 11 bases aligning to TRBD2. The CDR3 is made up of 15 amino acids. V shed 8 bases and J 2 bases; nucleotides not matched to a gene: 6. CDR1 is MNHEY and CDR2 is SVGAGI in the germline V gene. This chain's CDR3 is CASQPSGRSTDTQYF. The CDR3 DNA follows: TGTGCCAGCCAACCTAGCGGGAGGTCCACAGATACGCAGTATTTT.

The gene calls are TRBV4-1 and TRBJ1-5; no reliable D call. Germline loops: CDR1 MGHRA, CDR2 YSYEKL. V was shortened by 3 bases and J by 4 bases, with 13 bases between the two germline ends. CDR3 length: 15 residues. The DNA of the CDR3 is TGCGCCAGCAGCCACACGGCAGATCCAAATCAGCCCCAGCATTTT. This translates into CASSHTADPNQPQHF.

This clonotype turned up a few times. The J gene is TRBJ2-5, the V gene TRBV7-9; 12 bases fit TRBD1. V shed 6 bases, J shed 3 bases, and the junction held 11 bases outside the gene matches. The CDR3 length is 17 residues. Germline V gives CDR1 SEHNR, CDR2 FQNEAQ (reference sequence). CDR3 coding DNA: TGTGCCAGCAGGCCTCCAGCCGGGACAGGGGGCGAAGAGACCCAGTACTTC. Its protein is CASRPPAGTGGEETQYF.

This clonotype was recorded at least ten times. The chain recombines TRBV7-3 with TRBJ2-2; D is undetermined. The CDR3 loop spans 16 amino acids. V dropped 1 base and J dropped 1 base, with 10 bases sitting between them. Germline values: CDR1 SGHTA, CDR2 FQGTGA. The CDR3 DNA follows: TGTGCCAGCAGCTTAAATGGTCCAGGGAACACCGGGGAGCTGTTTTTT. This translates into CASSLNGPGNTGELFF.

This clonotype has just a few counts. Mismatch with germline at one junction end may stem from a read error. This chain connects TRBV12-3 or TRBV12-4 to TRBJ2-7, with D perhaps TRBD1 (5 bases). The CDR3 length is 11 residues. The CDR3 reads CASSRTPIANF. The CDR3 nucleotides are TGTGCCAGCAGTCGGACACCAATAGCCAACTTC.

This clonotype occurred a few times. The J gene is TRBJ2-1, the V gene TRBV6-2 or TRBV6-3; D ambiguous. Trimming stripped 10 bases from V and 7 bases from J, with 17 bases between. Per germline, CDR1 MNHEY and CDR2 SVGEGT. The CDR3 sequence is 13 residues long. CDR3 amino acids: CATRLATTNEQFF. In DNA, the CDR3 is TGTGCCACCCGGTTGGCCACGACTAATGAGCAGTTCTTC.

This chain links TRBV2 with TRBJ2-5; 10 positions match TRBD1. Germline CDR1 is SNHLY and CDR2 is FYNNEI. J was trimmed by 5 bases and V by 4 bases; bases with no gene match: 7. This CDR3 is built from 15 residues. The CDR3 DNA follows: TGTGCCAGCAGTGGGGGACAGGGGAGTCTCGAGACCCAGTACTTC. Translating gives CASSGGQGSLETQYF.

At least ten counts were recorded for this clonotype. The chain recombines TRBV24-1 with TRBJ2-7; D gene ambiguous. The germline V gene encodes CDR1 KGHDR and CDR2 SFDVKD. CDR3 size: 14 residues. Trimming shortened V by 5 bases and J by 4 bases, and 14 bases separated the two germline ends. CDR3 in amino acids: CATSADYPPYEQYF. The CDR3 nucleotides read TGTGCCACCAGTGCCGATTACCCCCCGTACGAGCAGTACTTC.

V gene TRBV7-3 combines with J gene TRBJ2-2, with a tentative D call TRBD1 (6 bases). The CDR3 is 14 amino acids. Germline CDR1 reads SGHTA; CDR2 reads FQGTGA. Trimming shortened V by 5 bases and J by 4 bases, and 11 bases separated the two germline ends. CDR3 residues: CASSRDRFTGELFF. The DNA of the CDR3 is TGTGCCAGCAGCCGAGACAGGTTCACCGGGGAGCTGTTTTTT.

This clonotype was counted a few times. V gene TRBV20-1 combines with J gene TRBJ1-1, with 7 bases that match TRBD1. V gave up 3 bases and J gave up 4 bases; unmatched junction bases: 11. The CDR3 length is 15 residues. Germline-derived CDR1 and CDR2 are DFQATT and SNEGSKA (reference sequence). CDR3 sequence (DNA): TGCAGTGCTAGTCACCCCAACAGGGGCGCCACTGAAGCTTTCTTT. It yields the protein CSASHPNRGATEAFF.

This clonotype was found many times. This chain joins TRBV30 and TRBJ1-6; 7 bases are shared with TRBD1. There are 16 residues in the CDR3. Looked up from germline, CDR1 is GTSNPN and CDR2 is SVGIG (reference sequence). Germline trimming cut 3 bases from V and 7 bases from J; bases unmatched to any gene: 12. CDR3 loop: CAWRAGTEGGNSPLHF. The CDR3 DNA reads TGTGCCTGGAGGGCTGGGACAGAGGGGGGCAATTCACCCCTCCACTTT.

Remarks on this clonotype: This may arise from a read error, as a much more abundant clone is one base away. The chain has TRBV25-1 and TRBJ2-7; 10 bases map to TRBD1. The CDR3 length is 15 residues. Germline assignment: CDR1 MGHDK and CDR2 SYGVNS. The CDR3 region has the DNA TGTGCCAGCAGTGAACGACAGGGGGCTCCCTACGGGCAGTACTTC. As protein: CASSERQGAPYGQYF.

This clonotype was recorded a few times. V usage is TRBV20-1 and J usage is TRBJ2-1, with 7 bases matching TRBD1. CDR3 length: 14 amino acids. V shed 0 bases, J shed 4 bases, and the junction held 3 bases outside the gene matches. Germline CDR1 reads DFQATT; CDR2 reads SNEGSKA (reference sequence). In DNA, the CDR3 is TGCAGTGCTAGAGATCCGACAGGGTACAATGAGCAGTTCTTC. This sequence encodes CSARDPTGYNEQFF.

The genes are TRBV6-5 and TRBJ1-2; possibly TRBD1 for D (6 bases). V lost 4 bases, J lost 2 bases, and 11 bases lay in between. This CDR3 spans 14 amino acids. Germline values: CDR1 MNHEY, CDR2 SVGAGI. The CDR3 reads CASSSGRGNYGYTF. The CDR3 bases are TGTGCCAGCAGTTCGGGCAGGGGAAACTATGGCTACACCTTC.

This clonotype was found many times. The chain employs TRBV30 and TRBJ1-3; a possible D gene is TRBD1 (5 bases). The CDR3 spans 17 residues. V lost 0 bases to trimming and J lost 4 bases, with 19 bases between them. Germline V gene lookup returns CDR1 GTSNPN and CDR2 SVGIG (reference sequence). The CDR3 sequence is CAWSVDPGQGPGNTIYF. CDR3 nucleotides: TGTGCCTGGAGTGTAGATCCCGGGCAGGGACCAGGAAACACCATATATTTT.

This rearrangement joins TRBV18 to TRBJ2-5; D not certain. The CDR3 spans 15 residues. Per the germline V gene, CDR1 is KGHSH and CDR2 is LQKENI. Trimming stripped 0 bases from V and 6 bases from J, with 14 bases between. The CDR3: CASSPPLLQGQTQYF. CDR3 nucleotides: TGTGCCAGCTCACCACCGTTACTTCAAGGGCAGACCCAGTACTTC.

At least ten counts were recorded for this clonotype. CDR3 in amino acids: CASGLVRLGSYEQYF. The DNA for the CDR3 is TGTGCTAGTGGTTTGGTACGGTTAGGATCCTACGAGCAGTACTTC. This chain links TRBV12-5 with TRBJ2-7; unclear D gene. Looked up from germline, CDR1 is LGHNT and CDR2 is FRNRAP. V lost 0 bases to trimming and J lost 1 base, with 10 bases between them. CDR3 length equals 15 residues. Based on the CDR3 plus reference TRBV12-5 and TRBJ2-7, the full variable domain is DARVTQTPRHKVTEMGQEVTMRCQPILGHNTVFWYRQTMMQGLELLAYFRNRAPLDDSGMPKDRFSAEMPDATLATLKIQPSEPRDSAVYFCASGLVRLGSYEQYFGPGTRLTVT.

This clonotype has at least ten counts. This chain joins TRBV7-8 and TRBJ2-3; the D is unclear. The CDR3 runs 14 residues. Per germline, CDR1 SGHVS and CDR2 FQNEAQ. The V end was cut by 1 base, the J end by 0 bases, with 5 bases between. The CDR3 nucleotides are TGTGCCAGCAGCTTAGTCGCCAGCACAGATACGCAGTATTTT. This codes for CASSLVASTDTQYF.